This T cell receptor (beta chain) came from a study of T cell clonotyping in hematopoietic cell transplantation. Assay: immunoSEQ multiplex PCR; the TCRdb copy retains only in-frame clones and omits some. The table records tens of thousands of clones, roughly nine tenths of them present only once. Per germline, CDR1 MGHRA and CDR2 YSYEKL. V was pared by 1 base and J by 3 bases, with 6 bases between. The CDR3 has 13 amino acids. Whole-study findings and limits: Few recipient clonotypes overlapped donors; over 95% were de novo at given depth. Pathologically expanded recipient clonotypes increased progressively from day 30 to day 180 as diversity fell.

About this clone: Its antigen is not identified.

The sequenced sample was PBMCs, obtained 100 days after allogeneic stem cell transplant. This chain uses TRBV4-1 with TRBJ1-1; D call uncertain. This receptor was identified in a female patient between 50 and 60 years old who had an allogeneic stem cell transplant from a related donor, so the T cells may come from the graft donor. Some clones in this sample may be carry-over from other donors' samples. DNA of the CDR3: TGCGCCAGCAGCCAAGTTGGGCACACTGAAGCTTTCTTT. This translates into CASSQVGHTEAFF.